Listed below are T cell receptor beta chains from one sample, sequenced in a study of response to subunit inactivated influenza vaccine. TCRdb re-called the RT-PCR reads through MiXCR, storing one row per CDR3 protein. The sample lists 300,000 to 350,000 distinct CDR3 sequences, about 20% occurring once. This sample comprised PBMCs from blood, obtained roughly 20 months after vaccination. The receptor source for this set is a man aged 50 to 69 who received an inactivated influenza vaccine. CDR3s include the opening cysteine and the closing phenylalanine or tryptophan. A D gene is named only where the DNA matches it firmly. Some rows mark clone size as missing; the rest say once, few, many or name a class of expanded clone.

NA,TRBJ1-5,NA,TRBV5-6,TGTGCCAGCAGCTTGTATTTGGGGGGCCGTCAGCCCCAGCATTTT,CASSLYLGGRQPQHF
NA,TRBJ2-7,NA,TRBV7-2,TGTGCCAGCAGCGTGTACGGGGGACTCTACGAGCAGTACTTC,CASSVYGGLYEQYF
TRBD2,TRBJ2-2,NA,TRBV5-1,TGCGCCAGCAGCAAAAGGTCCCTAGCGGGAGCCGGGGAGCTGTTTTTT,CASSKRSLAGAGELFF
NA,TRBJ2-2,NA,TRBV5-1,TGCGCCAGCAGCCTGATGAACACCGGGGAGCTGTTTTTT,CASSLMNTGELFF
NA,TRBJ1-1,few,TRBV6-5,TGTGCCAGCAGTTACTCGCACCTGGGGGGGACTGAAGCTTTCTTT,CASSYSHLGGTEAFF
NA,TRBJ1-5,NA,TRBV11-2,TGTGCCAGCAGCTTAGATCAGGGTCTCGGGTCAAGTCAGCATTTT,CASSLDQGLGSSQHF
TRBD2,TRBJ2-2,NA,TRBV11-2,TGTGCCAGCAGCACGCGGACTAGCGGCACCGGGGAGCTGTTTTTT,CASSTRTSGTGELFF
TRBD1,TRBJ2-2,NA,TRBV20-1,TGCAGTGCCAGGACAGGGAAGAACACCGGGGAGCTGTTTTTT,CSARTGKNTGELFF
TRBD1,TRBJ2-4,few,TRBV7-9,TGTGCCAGCAGCTCGGGACAGAGTACATACTTC,CASSSGQSTYF
NA,TRBJ1-4,many,TRBV7-9,TGTGCCAGCAGCTTCCAGGAGGGTGAAAAACTGTTTTTT,CASSFQEGEKLFF
NA,TRBJ2-5,few,TRBV7-9,TGTGCCAGCAGCTCCGGGTGGCAGGGAGAGGAGACCCAGTACTTC,CASSSGWQGEETQYF
TRBD1,TRBJ1-6,few,TRBV7-2,TGTGCCAGCAGCTTAGCGGGACAGGGGGATAATTCACCCCTCCACTTT,CASSLAGQGDNSPLHF
NA,TRBJ1-1,few,TRBV19,TGTGCCAGTAGTACGGGGGGTAGCACTGAAGCTTTCTTT,CASSTGGSTEAFF
NA,TRBJ2-4,NA,TRBV2,TGTGCCAGCGAAGGGATAAAAAACATTCAGTACTTC,CASEGIKNIQYF
NA,TRBJ2-7,NA,TRBV4-2,TGTGCCAGCAGCCAAGTCCGGGACGAGTTCTACGAGCAGTACTTC,CASSQVRDEFYEQYF